This T cell receptor (gamma chain) was recorded in a study of gamma-delta chains in newborns, infants, children. Study information: Innate gammadelta T cells reportedly expand polyclonally right after birth, driven by microbial exposure, per the title.

As concerns this clone: The sample contains more than one DNA sequence encoding this CDR3.

TCRdb fed the reads to CATT. The sample records 1,100 or so gamma-chain clones, about 1.9% being singletons. Material: blood. This clonotype was sampled from a child who was a newborn, infant or young child, either healthy, febrile or measles-vaccinated (not recorded which).

The CDR3 protein is CALWEPRGELGKKIKVF. The CDR3 DNA follows: TGTGCCTTGTGGGAACCCCGGGGCGAGTTGGGCAAAAAAATCAAGGTATTT. This rearrangement joins TRGV9 to TRGJP. Trimming took 4 bases from V and 7 from J; bases not matched to a gene: 10. There are 17 residues in the CDR3. The V gene's germline CDR1 is GITISATS and CDR2 ISYDGTV (reference sequence).